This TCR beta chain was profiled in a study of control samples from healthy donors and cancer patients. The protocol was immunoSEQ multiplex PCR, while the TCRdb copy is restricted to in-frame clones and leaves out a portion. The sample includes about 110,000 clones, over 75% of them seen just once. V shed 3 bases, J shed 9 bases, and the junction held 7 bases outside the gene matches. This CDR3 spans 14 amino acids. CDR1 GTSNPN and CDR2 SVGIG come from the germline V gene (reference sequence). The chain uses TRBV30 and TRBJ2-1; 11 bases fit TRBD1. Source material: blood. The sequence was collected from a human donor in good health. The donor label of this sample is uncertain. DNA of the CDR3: TGTGCCTGGAGGTCCGGGACAGGGGGGGCTGAGCAGTTCTTC. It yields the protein CAWRSGTGGAEQFF.